A selection of T cell receptor beta chains follows, all from one sample in a study of shared clonotypes between healthy human individuals. Data came from immunoSEQ multiplex PCR; TCRdb stores just in-frame clones and leaves some out. Among about 2 million clones listed, just under 95% were seen once. What was sequenced was naive CD8+ T cells sorted from blood. The origin of the receptors is a man between 18 and 35 years old in good health. Each CDR3 is given with its conserved first and last residue. Each record gives: J gene, D gene, V gene, CDR3 protein, CDR3 DNA. D genes are given only for firm matches.

J gene: TRBJ2-7
D gene: TRBD1
V gene: TRBV18
CDR3 protein: CARIRQGTYEQYF
CDR3 DNA: TGTGCCAGGATAAGACAGGGAACCTACGAGCAGTACTTC

J gene: TRBJ2-7
D gene: -
V gene: TRBV21-1
CDR3 protein: CASSSGPDYEQYF
CDR3 DNA: TGTGCCAGCAGCAGCGGCCCGGACTACGAGCAGTACTTC

J gene: TRBJ1-5
D gene: -
V gene: TRBV6-5
CDR3 protein: CASRPTGYSNQPQHF
CDR3 DNA: TGTGCCAGCAGACCCACAGGGTATAGCAATCAGCCCCAGCATTTT

J gene: TRBJ2-1
D gene: TRBD1
V gene: TRBV5-1
CDR3 protein: CASSKWTGGRDNEQFF
CDR3 DNA: TGCGCCAGCAGCAAATGGACAGGGGGTAGGGACAATGAGCAGTTCTTC

J gene: TRBJ2-7
D gene: -
V gene: TRBV9
CDR3 protein: CASSVEGSTYEQYF
CDR3 DNA: TGTGCCAGCAGCGTAGAGGGCAGTACCTACGAGCAGTACTTC

J gene: TRBJ1-4
D gene: -
V gene: TRBV29-1
CDR3 protein: CSVAYEKLFF
CDR3 DNA: TGCAGCGTTGCGTATGAAAAACTGTTTTTT

J gene: TRBJ2-3
D gene: -
V gene: TRBV9
CDR3 protein: CASSVVGTDTQYF
CDR3 DNA: TGTGCCAGCAGCGTAGTTGGAACAGATACGCAGTATTTT

J gene: TRBJ1-2
D gene: -
V gene: TRBV5-6
CDR3 protein: CASSPGAAVPGGYTF
CDR3 DNA: TGTGCCAGCAGCCCAGGGGCAGCAGTACCTGGGGGCTACACCTTC

J gene: TRBJ1-1
D gene: -
V gene: TRBV5-1
CDR3 protein: CASSFDFREMNTEAFF
CDR3 DNA: TGCGCCAGCAGCTTTGATTTCAGGGAGATGAACACTGAAGCTTTCTTT

J gene: TRBJ2-7
D gene: -
V gene: TRBV14
CDR3 protein: CASSQDLLPGRGYEQYF
CDR3 DNA: TGTGCCAGCAGCCAAGACCTCCTTCCGGGGCGCGGGTACGAGCAGTACTTC

J gene: TRBJ1-5
D gene: -
V gene: TRBV27
CDR3 protein: CASSWGGNQPQHF
CDR3 DNA: TGTGCCAGCAGTTGGGGGGGGAATCAGCCCCAGCATTTT